The next 15 T cell receptor beta chains were all read from a single sample in a study of T cells in Graves' hyperthyroidism and ophthalmopathy. It was RNA transcripts that yielded the amplified TCR beta CDR3 regions. Using the HTBI primer set, a first-round RT-PCR was run on the TCR CDR3. Via MiXCR, TCRdb re-called the multiplex PCR reads, giving one row per CDR3 protein. This table holds around 290,000 distinct CDR3 sequences, 10% to 15% found once. Sequencing was performed on blood. These receptors all stem from a woman under 40 with Graves' hyperthyroidism that later progressed to Graves' ophthalmopathy.

In its sample, this clonotype was seen many times. The V gene is TRBV28, the J gene TRBJ2-7; no definite D call. V lost 2 bases, J lost 1 base, and 6 bases lay in between. The CDR3 has 13 amino acids. The V gene's germline CDR1 is MDHEN and CDR2 SYDVKM. The CDR3 protein is CASSLTHSYEQYF. CDR3 DNA: TGTGCCAGCAGTTTAACACATTCCTACGAGCAGTACTTC.

This clonotype has at least ten counts. The V and J genes are TRBV4-3 and TRBJ2-5; D may be TRBD2 (6 bases). The CDR3 runs to 15 residues. Trimming removed 2 bases from V and 5 bases from J, with 15 bases in between. From germline, CDR1 is LGHNA and CDR2 YSLEER. This CDR3 reads CASSQTTSFGETQYF. CDR3 DNA sequence: TGCGCCAGCAGCCAAACTACTAGCTTTGGTGAGACCCAGTACTTC.

This clonotype came up a few times. This chain links TRBV29-1 with TRBJ2-7; D perhaps matches TRBD1 (5 bases). The germline V gene has CDR1 SQVTM and CDR2 ANQGSEA. The germline V and J ends were trimmed by 2 bases and 5 bases, with 7 bases remaining between them. CDR3 length equals 11 residues. The CDR3 sequence: CSVEQDNEQYF. The CDR3 bases are TGCAGCGTTGAACAGGACAACGAGCAGTACTTC.

This clonotype was counted at least ten times. The genes are TRBV28 and TRBJ1-2, with D perhaps matching TRBD1 (5 bases). CDR1 is MDHEN and CDR2 is SYDVKM in the germline V gene. The CDR3 loop spans 13 amino acids. Trimming stripped 6 bases from V and 4 bases from J, with 12 bases between. CDR3 nucleotides: TGTGCCAGCAGCCTAACCGGGGGCTATGGCTACACCTTC. Protein sequence: CASSLTGGYGYTF.

In this sample, this clonotype turned up many times. The chain links TRBV6-2 or TRBV6-3 to TRBJ2-1, with 11 bases that match TRBD2. Unmatched junction bases numbered 11, after V lost 2 bases and J lost 8 bases. The germline V gene encodes CDR1 MNHEY and CDR2 SVGEGT. The CDR3 consists of 17 residues. CDR3 amino acids: CASSYLYVSGRADEQFF. The DNA of the CDR3 is TGTGCCAGCAGTTACCTTTACGTTAGCGGGAGGGCCGATGAGCAGTTCTTC.

This clonotype has at least ten counts. The chain couples TRBV20-1 to TRBJ2-1; 9 bases line up with TRBD2. Germline trimming cut 0 bases from V and 7 bases from J; bases unmatched to any gene: 7. Germline CDR1 DFQATT, CDR2 SNEGSKA (reference sequence). CDR3 length equals 15 residues. CDR3 bases: TGCAGTGCTAGAGAGACCGGGACTAGCCTAAATGAGCAGTTCTTC. Translating gives CSARETGTSLNEQFF.

This clonotype was seen more than once but under ten times. The gene calls are TRBV29-1 and TRBJ2-7; 7 bases agree with TRBD1. J lost 0 bases, V lost 0 bases, and 5 bases had no gene match. CDR3 length: 15 residues. Germline CDR1 is SQVTM and CDR2 is ANQGSEA. CDR3 DNA: TGCAGCGTTGAAGAGGGCAGGGGGTACTCCTACGAGCAGTACTTC. Translated: CSVEEGRGYSYEQYF.

V is TRBV29-1 and J is TRBJ2-7, with D perhaps TRBD1 or TRBD2 (6 bases each). The CDR3 is 13 residues long. CDR1 and CDR2 from the germline V gene are SQVTM and ANQGSEA. V lost 7 bases and J 4 bases, leaving 17 bases between the germline ends. The CDR3 here is CSAAGGGPYEQYF. The DNA for the CDR3 is TGCAGCGCCGCTGGAGGGGGGCCATACGAGCAGTACTTC.

Ten or more counts support this clonotype. The chain recombines TRBV18 with TRBJ2-7; D call uncertain. V dropped 2 bases and J dropped 2 bases, with 4 bases sitting between them. Looked up from germline, CDR1 is KGHSH and CDR2 is LQKENI. This CDR3 region has 12 residues. The DNA of the CDR3 is TGTGCCAGCTCACCAGGGACCTACGAGCAGTACTTC. Its translation is CASSPGTYEQYF.

In its sample, this clonotype was seen a few times. The chain employs TRBV12-3 or TRBV12-4 and TRBJ1-2; D may be TRBD1 (5 bases). This CDR3 is 14 amino acids long. The germline V and J ends were trimmed by 4 bases and 4 bases, with 13 bases remaining between them. The CDR3 reads CASSWDLLFYGYTF. In DNA form, the CDR3 reads TGTGCCAGCAGTTGGGACCTCCTGTTCTATGGCTACACCTTC.

This clonotype was found many times. The chain is built from TRBV7-2 and TRBJ1-2; D is ambiguous. The CDR3 runs 13 residues. Germline V lookup: CDR1 SGHTA, CDR2 FQGNSA. Deletions cut 5 bases from V and 4 bases from J, with 11 bases between. CDR3 sequence (DNA): TGTGCCAGCAGCCCTCCGGGTCTCTATGGCTACACCTTC. Protein sequence: CASSPPGLYGYTF.

The V gene is TRBV7-2, the J gene TRBJ2-1; 8 bases fit TRBD2. The germline V gene has CDR1 SGHTA and CDR2 FQGNSA. The CDR3 runs to 18 residues. The junction had 16 bases not matched to a gene; V was cut back by 2 bases and J by 7 bases. The CDR3 sequence is CASSLTGVLREGQNEQFF. CDR3 bases: TGTGCCAGCAGCTTAACCGGAGTCCTCCGGGAGGGCCAGAATGAGCAGTTCTTC. Full variable domain (rest looked up from reference TRBV7-2 and TRBJ2-1): GAGVSQSPSNKVTEKGKDVELRCDPISGHTALYWYRQSLGQGLEFLIYFQGNSAPDKSGLPSDRFSAERTGGSVSTLTIQRTQQEDSAVYLCASSLTGVLREGQNEQFFGPGTRLTVL.

This clonotype was seen only a few times. V gene TRBV6-1 combines with J gene TRBJ1-4; D is uncertain. This CDR3 comprises 14 residues. V shed 2 bases and J shed 6 bases, with 10 bases lying between them. Germline CDR1 reads MNHNS; CDR2 reads SASEGT. The CDR3 DNA reads TGTGCCAGCAGTGAATTGGGTGTGGATGAAAAACTGTTTTTT. Its translation is CASSELGVDEKLFF.

This clonotype was picked up a small number of times. J is TRBJ2-5 and V is TRBV30; D is possibly TRBD1 or TRBD2 (6 bases each). Germline assignment: CDR1 GTSNPN and CDR2 SVGIG (reference sequence). The CDR3 length is 15 residues. Trimming took off 1 base at V and 4 bases at J, with 16 bases between the two ends. CDR3 bases: TGTGCCTGGAGTGCGAGTGGGGGGCACCGAGAGACCCAGTACTTC. Residues: CAWSASGGHRETQYF. Combining the CDR3 with reference TRBV30 and TRBJ2-5 gives the whole variable domain SQTIHQWPATLVQPVGSPLSLECTVEGTSNPNLYWYRQAAGRGLQLLFYSVGIGQISSEVPQNLSASRPQDRQFILSSKKLLLSDSGFYLCAWSASGGHRETQYFGPGTRLLVL.

This clonotype was seen more than once but under ten times. CDR3 in amino acids: CASSSQDARSYNEQFF. The CDR3 DNA reads as TGTGCCAGCAGTTCGCAGGACGCCCGCTCCTACAATGAGCAGTTCTTC. This chain joins TRBV6-1 and TRBJ2-1, with D hard to call. The germline CDR1 and CDR2 sequences are MNHNS and SASEGT. The CDR3 runs to 16 residues. The V end was cut by 5 bases, the J end by 0 bases, with 14 bases between.